This TCR beta chain was sequenced in a study of T cells in Graves' hyperthyroidism and ophthalmopathy. Trimming removed 7 bases at V and 5 bases at J, with 8 bases between. This CDR3 has 11 residues. Germline values: CDR1 WSHSY, CDR2 SAAADI. Amplification yielded TCR beta CDR3 regions, with RNA transcripts as the source. First-round RT-PCR of the TCR CDR3 relied on the HTBI primer set. TCRdb re-analysed the multiplex PCR reads in MiXCR, keeping a single row per CDR3 protein. The repertoire holds around 500,000 distinct CDR3 sequences, with around 13% as singletons. Only a few counts were recorded for this clonotype. Patients aged 18 to 65 had newly diagnosed hyperthyroidism lasting under 2 months. Reasons for excluding patients were uncontrolled infection, other autoimmune disease, pregnancy or lactation. Thyroid ultrasound and orbital computed tomography, with clinical symptoms and serum thyroxine and TRAb, informed diagnoses.

The V call is TRBV10-2, the J call TRBJ2-5; D gene unclear. The material sequenced was blood. This TCR derives from a woman between 40 and 55 years old with Graves' hyperthyroidism. DNA for the CDR3: TGCGCCAGCAAGCAAAGGGAGACCCAGTACTTC. It translates to CASKQRETQYF.